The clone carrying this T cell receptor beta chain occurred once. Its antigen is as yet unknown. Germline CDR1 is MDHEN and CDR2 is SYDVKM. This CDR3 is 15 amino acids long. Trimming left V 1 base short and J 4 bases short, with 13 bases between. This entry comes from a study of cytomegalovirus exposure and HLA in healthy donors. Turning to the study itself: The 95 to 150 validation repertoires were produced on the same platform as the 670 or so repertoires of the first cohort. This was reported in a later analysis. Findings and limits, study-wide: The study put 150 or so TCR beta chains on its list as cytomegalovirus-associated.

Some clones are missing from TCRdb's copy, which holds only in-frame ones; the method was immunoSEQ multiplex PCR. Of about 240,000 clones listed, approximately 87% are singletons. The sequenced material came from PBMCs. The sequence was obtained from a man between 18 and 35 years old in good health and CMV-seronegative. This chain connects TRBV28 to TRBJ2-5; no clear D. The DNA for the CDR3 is TGTGCCAGCAGTTTATCTTTTCAAGCTGTAGAGACCCAGTACTTC. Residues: CASSLSFQAVETQYF. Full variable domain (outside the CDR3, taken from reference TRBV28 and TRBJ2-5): DVKVTQSSRYLVKRTGEKVFLECVQDMDHENMFWYRQDPGLGLRLIYFSYDVKMKEKGDIPEGYSVSREKKERFSLILESASTNQTSMYLCASSLSFQAVETQYFGPGTRLLVL.